The 32 T cell receptor beta chains presented below share a single source sample, sequenced in a study of vaccination and CD4 T cells after COVID-19. Their specific antigens are unknown. The assay that was used to sequence DNA from cultured CD4+ T cells was the Oncomine TCR Beta short-read assay. Each CDR3 protein is one row after TCRdb ran MiXCR on the PCR reads. In the table there are approximately 16,000 distinct CDR3 sequences, around 61% of which are singletons. Treatment defined: approximately 9-day PBMC culture with coronavirus spike peptide pools or control peptides (ViraFEST assay). Sequencing was carried out using CD4+ T cells from blood, cultured in vitro. Source of these receptors: a human donor who had recovered from COVID-19.

This clonotype turned up a few times. The chain is built from TRBV6-1 and TRBJ1-4; weak D call: TRBD1 (5 bases). Trimming cost V 7 bases and J 6 bases, with 18 bases left between them. Germline CDR1 MNHNS, CDR2 SASEGT. This CDR3 comprises 15 residues. The CDR3 region is CASIPGRDGYEKLFF. CDR3 sequence (DNA): TGTGCCAGCATTCCGGGACGGGACGGGTATGAAAAACTGTTTTTT.

V and J are TRBV7-9 and TRBJ1-1, with D perhaps matching TRBD1 (5 bases). Looked up from germline, CDR1 is SEHNR and CDR2 is FQNEAQ (reference sequence). V lost 3 bases to trimming and J lost 1 base, with 18 bases between them. This CDR3 region has 17 residues. The CDR3 DNA reads TGTGCCAGCAGCTTTAGTTTTCAGGGAATGGAGAACACTGAAGCTTTCTTT. It encodes CASSFSFQGMENTEAFF.

V gene TRBV6-2 or TRBV6-3 combines with J gene TRBJ1-1, with TRBD1 matching over 9 bases. Trimming removed 4 bases from V and 3 bases from J; junction bases left unmatched: 3. Germline CDR1 reads MNHEY; CDR2 reads SVGEGT. CDR3 length: 14 amino acids. The CDR3 region is CASSSGQGYTEAFF. The CDR3 bases are TGTGCCAGCAGTTCGGGACAGGGCTACACTGAAGCTTTCTTT.

By sample share, this clonotype is medium-sized. This chain joins TRBV6-1 and TRBJ1-1; D might be TRBD1 (5 bases). Germline CDR1 MNHNS, CDR2 SASEGT. V dropped 4 bases and J dropped 4 bases, with 10 bases sitting between them. This CDR3 spans 13 amino acids. CDR3 in DNA: TGTGCCAGCAGTGTTGGAGGGGTCACTGAAGCTTTCTTT. It codes for CASSVGGVTEAFF.

A few counts support this clonotype. The rearrangement uses TRBV5-1 and TRBJ2-7; 8 nucleotides align to TRBD1. The CDR3 covers 16 residues. Per germline, CDR1 SGHRS and CDR2 YFSETQ. V was pared by 5 bases and J by 3 bases, with 13 bases of the junction left unmatched. CDR3 sequence: CASSRAKSTGDYEQYF. The CDR3, as DNA: TGCGCCAGCAGTCGTGCGAAATCGACAGGGGACTACGAGCAGTACTTC.

The CDR3: CASSYSAGRLLTRAHGYTF. CDR3 sequence (DNA): TGTGCCAGCAGTTACTCCGCGGGACGCCTATTGACCCGGGCTCATGGCTACACCTTC. The chain combines TRBV6-5 with TRBJ1-2, with a possible D match to TRBD1 (5 bases). Germline V gene lookup returns CDR1 MNHEY and CDR2 SVGAGI. CDR3 length equals 19 residues. With 0 bases removed from V and 6 bases from J, the gap between germline ends came to 26 bases.

This clonotype has just a few counts. This chain joins TRBV15 and TRBJ1-6; TRBD1 might be the D (6 bases). CDR1 is LNHNV, CDR2 YYDKDF, per germline (reference sequence). Trimming cost V 0 bases and J 9 bases, with 15 bases left between them. The CDR3 runs to 16 residues. The CDR3 is CATSRDPRGFTSPLHF. The CDR3 DNA sequence: TGTGCCACCAGCAGAGATCCCAGGGGATTTACTTCACCCCTCCACTTT.

This chain joins TRBV2 and TRBJ1-4; D may be TRBD1 (5 bases). Germline V gene sequence: CDR1 SNHLY, CDR2 FYNNEI. The CDR3 sequence is 14 residues long. Trimming pared 7 bases from V and 6 bases from J, leaving 15 bases between. Written as DNA, the CDR3 is TGTGCCAGCAAGGGGAGCCTCGGAGATGAAAAACTGTTTTTT. Residues: CASKGSLGDEKLFF. The full variable domain, with the rest looked up from reference TRBV2 and TRBJ1-4, is EPEVTQTPSHQVTQMGQEVILRCVPISNHLYFYWYRQILGQKVEFLVSFYNNEISEKSEIFDDQFSVERPDGSNFTLKIRSTKLEDSAMYFCASKGSLGDEKLFFGSGTQLSVL.

There are a few counts of this clonotype. The chain links TRBV10-3 to TRBJ1-1; D might be TRBD1 (6 bases). The V and J ends lost 6 bases and 1 base respectively, with 12 bases between them. The CDR3 extends over 14 amino acids. Germline V gene lookup returns CDR1 ENHRY and CDR2 SYGVKD. Here the CDR3 reads CAIRRDNQNTEAFF. The CDR3 nucleotides are TGTGCCATCAGGCGGGACAATCAGAACACTGAAGCTTTCTTT.

The V gene is TRBV5-4, the J gene TRBJ1-2; 10 bases align to TRBD1. Germline-derived CDR1 and CDR2 are SGHNT and YYREEE (reference sequence). CDR3 length: 14 amino acids. The V and J ends lost 5 bases and 5 bases, in that order; junction bases with no gene match: 6. The CDR3 DNA reads TGTGCCAGCAGGGCTGGGACAGGGGAATATGGCTACACCTTC. Amino acids: CASRAGTGEYGYTF.

The V and J genes are TRBV28 and TRBJ1-5; 10 positions agree with TRBD1. This CDR3 has 15 amino acids. V shed 4 bases, J shed 9 bases, and the junction held 9 bases outside the gene matches. Germline CDR1 and CDR2: MDHEN and SYDVKM. CDR3 sequence reads: CASSYRTGGIRPQHF. Written as DNA, the CDR3 is TGTGCCAGCAGTTACCGGACAGGGGGGATTCGGCCCCAGCATTTT.

The chain recombines TRBV19 with TRBJ1-1; D is uncertain. The germline V gene encodes CDR1 LNHDA and CDR2 SQIVND (reference sequence). V was clipped by 7 bases and J by 5 bases, with 17 bases between them. This CDR3 is 14 amino acids long. The CDR3 here is CASIDRDIETEAFF. In nucleotides, the CDR3 is TGTGCCAGTATAGACCGCGACATTGAGACTGAAGCTTTCTTT.

This rearrangement joins TRBV7-6 to TRBJ2-2; 9 bases align to TRBD2. J was trimmed by 8 bases and V by 5 bases; bases with no gene match: 15. The CDR3 is 17 residues long. CDR1 is SGHVS, CDR2 FNYEAQ, per germline. The CDR3 reads CASSPTGSSGVSGELFF. The CDR3 DNA reads TGTGCCAGCAGCCCTACGGGTTCTAGCGGGGTATCAGGGGAGCTGTTTTTT.

The chain is built from TRBV2 and TRBJ1-1, with D possibly matching TRBD1 (6 bases). CDR1 and CDR2 (germline): SNHLY, FYNNEI. Deletions cut 2 bases from V and 7 bases from J, with 8 bases between. CDR3 length equals 12 residues. CDR3 loop: CASSEQGLEAFF. The CDR3 bases are TGTGCCAGCAGTGAACAGGGGCTTGAAGCTTTCTTT.

This clonotype has just a few counts. The CDR3 loop is CASSFTSGTGGGELFF. The CDR3 region has the DNA TGTGCCAGCAGCTTTACTAGCGGGACGGGTGGCGGGGAGCTGTTTTTT. The J gene is TRBJ2-2, the V gene TRBV7-2, with 10 bases fitting TRBD2. V gave up 3 bases and J gave up 7 bases; unmatched junction bases: 8. Germline V gene data show CDR1 as SGHTA and CDR2 as FQGNSA. This CDR3 spans 16 amino acids.

This chain links TRBV7-2 with TRBJ1-2; D uncertain. Germline CDR1 reads SGHTA; CDR2 reads FQGNSA. There are 13 residues in the CDR3. Trimming shortened V by 5 bases and J by 2 bases, and 9 bases separated the two germline ends. The CDR3 loop reads CASSEGGNYGYTF. The CDR3 nucleotides read TGTGCCAGCAGCGAGGGAGGCAACTATGGCTACACCTTC.

Worth noting for this clonotype: Sequence at one end of the junction differs from germline and may be a read error. The gene calls are TRBV10-3 and TRBJ1-2; D call uncertain. Looked up from germline, CDR1 is ENHRY and CDR2 is SYGVKD. This CDR3 is 13 amino acids long. The CDR3 sequence: CAISDKSGEGYTF. The CDR3 nucleotides read TGTGCCATCAGTGACAAAAGCGGGGAGGGCTACACCTTT.

The chain employs TRBV19 and TRBJ1-1; 7 nucleotides line up with TRBD1. This CDR3 has 15 residues. CDR1 is LNHDA, CDR2 SQIVND, per germline (reference sequence). V lost 4 bases, J lost 7 bases, and 12 bases stayed unmatched. DNA of the CDR3: TGTGCCAGTAGTAACCACAGGGGCCGAGCGTATGAAGCTTTCTTT. Residues: CASSNHRGRAYEAFF.

This rearrangement joins TRBV6-5 to TRBJ2-7; D possibly corresponds to TRBD2 (6 bases). Looked up from germline, CDR1 is MNHEY and CDR2 is SVGAGI. This CDR3 contains 14 residues. The V and J ends lost 2 bases and 3 bases respectively, with 11 bases between them. DNA of the CDR3: TGTGCCAGCAGTTACCTCCGGGGGAGCTACGAGCAGTACTTC. This translates into CASSYLRGSYEQYF.

This chain joins TRBV6-5 and TRBJ2-5, with D possibly matching TRBD2 (6 bases). The CDR3 contains 17 residues. Germline V gene sequence: CDR1 MNHEY, CDR2 SVGAGI. V was trimmed by 0 bases and J by 3 bases, leaving 17 bases between them. This CDR3 is CASSYSFSSVEEETQYF. The CDR3 bases are TGTGCCAGCAGTTACTCGTTTTCTAGCGTAGAGGAAGAGACCCAGTACTTC.

This clonotype has a single count. The chain carries TRBV27 and TRBJ2-7; D tentatively reads TRBD1 or TRBD2 (5 bases each). The V end was cut by 5 bases, the J end by 2 bases, with 10 bases between. The V gene's germline CDR1 is MNHEY and CDR2 SMNVEV (reference sequence). This CDR3 has 13 amino acids. CDR3 sequence reads: CASSPRGAYEQYF. The CDR3 region has the DNA TGTGCCAGCAGTCCGAGGGGAGCCTACGAGCAGTACTTC.

The rearrangement joins TRBV2 to TRBJ2-7; tentatively, D is TRBD2 (6 bases). The germline V and J ends were trimmed by 3 bases and 5 bases, with 14 bases remaining between them. The germline V gene has CDR1 SNHLY and CDR2 FYNNEI. This CDR3 contains 14 residues. The CDR3 sequence is CASSDQGGRDEQYF. DNA for the CDR3: TGTGCCAGCAGTGACCAGGGAGGCAGGGACGAGCAGTACTTC. Looking up the rest from reference TRBV2 and TRBJ2-7 gives the full variable domain: EPEVTQTPSHQVTQMGQEVILRCVPISNHLYFYWYRQILGQKVEFLVSFYNNEISEKSEIFDDQFSVERPDGSNFTLKIRSTKLEDSAMYFCASSDQGGRDEQYFGPGTRLTVT.

The chain carries TRBV21-1 and TRBJ1-2; the table names TRBD1, a call not compared with the DNA. TRBV21-1 is a recognized pseudogene. This CDR3 has 19 residues. CDR3 in amino acids: CASSKSRRTGQFSNYGYTF. For the CDR3, the DNA is TGTGCCAGCAGCAAAAGTCGTCGGACAGGGCAGTTTTCTAACTATGGCTACACCTTC.

J is TRBJ1-1 and V is TRBV6-1, with 8 bases aligning to TRBD1. Losses at the gene ends were 5 bases for V and 9 bases for J; bases not matched to a gene: 8. This CDR3 is 13 amino acids long. Per the germline V gene, CDR1 is MNHNS and CDR2 is SASEGT. CDR3 protein: CASSREGTGQAFF. The CDR3 DNA reads TGTGCCAGCAGTCGGGAAGGGACAGGACAAGCTTTCTTT.

The chain has TRBV27 and TRBJ2-7; perhaps TRBD1 as D (6 bases). Per germline, CDR1 MNHEY and CDR2 SMNVEV (reference sequence). The CDR3 runs 13 residues. V lost 6 bases to trimming and J lost 9 bases, with 18 bases between them. CDR3 sequence reads: CASSNTGRERQYF. The DNA for the CDR3 is TGTGCCAGCAGCAACACAGGGAGAGAAAGGCAGTACTTC.

This clonotype turned up a few times. The J gene is TRBJ1-1, the V gene TRBV20-1; D gene unclear. This CDR3 comprises 14 residues. Germline-derived CDR1 and CDR2 are DFQATT and SNEGSKA (reference sequence). V was pared by 1 base and J by 4 bases, with 13 bases between. The CDR3 region is CSARGGGLGTEAFF. The CDR3 DNA reads TGCAGTGCTAGAGGGGGAGGATTGGGCACTGAAGCTTTCTTT.

This clonotype was counted a single time. The V and J genes are TRBV7-9 and TRBJ2-7, with TRBD2 identical over 7 bases. The CDR3 spans 12 residues. J gave up 1 base and V 8 bases, and 2 bases lay outside the gene matches. In germline, CDR1 is SEHNR, CDR2 FQNEAQ (reference sequence). This chain's CDR3 is CASGGVSYEQYF. CDR3 DNA sequence: TGTGCCAGCGGGGGGGTATCCTACGAGCAGTACTTC.

CDR3 nucleotide sequence: TGTGCCAGCAGTCGGGACAGTGGCTACACCTTC. It encodes CASSRDSGYTF. The chain uses TRBV2 and TRBJ1-2; 7 nucleotides match TRBD1. After removal of 5 bases from V and 7 bases from J, the junction contained 1 base not matched to a gene. From germline, CDR1 is SNHLY and CDR2 FYNNEI. The CDR3 is 11 residues long.

Only a few counts were recorded for this clonotype. The V gene is TRBV4-2, the J gene TRBJ2-5; D ambiguous. CDR3 length: 15 amino acids. Germline CDR1 and CDR2: LGHNA and YNFKEQ. V lost 0 bases to trimming and J lost 4 bases, with 12 bases between them. The CDR3 DNA sequence: TGTGCCAGCAGCCAAGATTTAGGGAAGGGAGAGACCCAGTACTTC. Amino acid sequence: CASSQDLGKGETQYF.

This chain joins TRBV6-1 and TRBJ1-2; weak D call: TRBD1 (6 bases). V was shortened by 9 bases and J by 8 bases, with 22 bases between the two germline ends. Germline V gene lookup returns CDR1 MNHNS and CDR2 SASEGT. The length of the CDR3 is 14 residues. The CDR3 loop is CARYGGGPEAGYTF. The DNA for the CDR3 is TGTGCCAGGTATGGAGGGGGTCCGGAAGCGGGCTACACCTTC.

The chain recombines TRBV29-1 with TRBJ2-1; the match to TRBD2 covers 7 bases. Germline-derived CDR1 and CDR2 are SQVTM and ANQGSEA. The V gene end was trimmed by 1 base and the J gene end by 3 bases; junction bases not matched to a gene: 3. The CDR3 has 14 residues. For the CDR3, the DNA is TGCAGCGTTGAAGTAGCGGGCTTCTACAATGAGCAGTTCTTC. Translated: CSVEVAGFYNEQFF.

The chain couples TRBV6-1 to TRBJ2-5; 8 bases agree with TRBD2. The CDR3 has 15 residues. V was clipped by 7 bases and J by 1 base; unmatched bases: 8. CDR1 is MNHNS, CDR2 SASEGT, per germline. This CDR3 is CASKGLAGIQETQYF. DNA for the CDR3: TGTGCCAGCAAGGGTCTAGCGGGCATCCAAGAGACCCAGTACTTC.